This TCR beta chain emerged from a study of CD8 T cells in ankylosing spondylitis. Study-wide results and caveats: In ankylosing spondylitis blood, a motif of roughly eight highly homologous TCR beta variants appeared characteristic. Reports say disease-linked clones showed up significantly more in matched ankylosing spondylitis synovial fluid.

Per the germline V gene, CDR1 is MDHEN and CDR2 is SYDVKM. CDR3 length equals 17 residues. Trimming took 1 base from V and 4 from J; bases not matched to a gene: 12. Details on this clonotype: Its matching antigen is unknown.

TCRdb reprocessed the 5' RACE reads via MiXCR and lists one record per CDR3 protein. The table shows approximately 290,000 distinct CDR3 sequences, with around 20% occurring only once. The source of this sequence is a female donor with ankylosing spondylitis or in good health (not recorded which). This rearrangement joins TRBV28 to TRBJ2-5, with 7 bases aligning to TRBD1. The sample consisted of blood, either unsorted or a sorted T cell fraction (not recorded which). CDR3 amino acids: CASSLSDGTVQGETQYF. In nucleotides, the CDR3 is TGTGCCAGCAGTTTATCCGACGGGACAGTTCAAGGAGAGACCCAGTACTTC.